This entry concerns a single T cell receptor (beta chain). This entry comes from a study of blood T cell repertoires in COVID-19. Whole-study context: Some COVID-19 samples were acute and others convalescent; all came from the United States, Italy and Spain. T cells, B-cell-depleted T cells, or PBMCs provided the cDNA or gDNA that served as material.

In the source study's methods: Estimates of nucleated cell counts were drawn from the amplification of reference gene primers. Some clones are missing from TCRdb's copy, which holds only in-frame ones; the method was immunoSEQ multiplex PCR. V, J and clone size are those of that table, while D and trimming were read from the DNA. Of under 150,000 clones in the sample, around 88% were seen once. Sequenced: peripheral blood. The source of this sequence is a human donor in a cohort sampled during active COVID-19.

This CDR3 is CASSSSTSGGVLLYEQYF. Here the CDR3 DNA reads TGTGCCAGCAGTTCATCGACTAGCGGGGGGGTACTTCTCTACGAGCAGTACTTC. The chain carries TRBV6-2 or TRBV6-3 and TRBJ2-7; 14 nucleotides align to TRBD2. The V gene's germline CDR1 is MNHEY and CDR2 SVGEGT. Trimming removed 4 bases from V and 3 bases from J; junction bases left unmatched: 11. CDR3 length: 18 amino acids.